Below, one T cell receptor beta chain is given with its context. The record originates from a study of blood T cell repertoires in COVID-19. Germline V gene data show CDR1 as MNHEY and CDR2 as SVGEGT. Trimming pared 5 bases from V and 0 bases from J, leaving 12 bases between. The CDR3 contains 15 residues. This table comes from immunoSEQ multiplex PCR, and its TCRdb copy is limited to in-frame clones, with some not included. Found here are fewer than 500,000 clones, approximately 90% of them singletons; the top ten hold around 0.92%. This TCR derives from a young man with COVID-19, enrolled during active disease. The J gene is TRBJ2-3, the V gene TRBV6-2 or TRBV6-3; D is possibly TRBD2 (5 bases). Source material: peripheral blood. The CDR3 is CASSNPRTSTDTQYF. The CDR3 nucleotides are TGTGCCAGCAGTAACCCAAGGACTAGCACAGATACGCAGTATTTT.